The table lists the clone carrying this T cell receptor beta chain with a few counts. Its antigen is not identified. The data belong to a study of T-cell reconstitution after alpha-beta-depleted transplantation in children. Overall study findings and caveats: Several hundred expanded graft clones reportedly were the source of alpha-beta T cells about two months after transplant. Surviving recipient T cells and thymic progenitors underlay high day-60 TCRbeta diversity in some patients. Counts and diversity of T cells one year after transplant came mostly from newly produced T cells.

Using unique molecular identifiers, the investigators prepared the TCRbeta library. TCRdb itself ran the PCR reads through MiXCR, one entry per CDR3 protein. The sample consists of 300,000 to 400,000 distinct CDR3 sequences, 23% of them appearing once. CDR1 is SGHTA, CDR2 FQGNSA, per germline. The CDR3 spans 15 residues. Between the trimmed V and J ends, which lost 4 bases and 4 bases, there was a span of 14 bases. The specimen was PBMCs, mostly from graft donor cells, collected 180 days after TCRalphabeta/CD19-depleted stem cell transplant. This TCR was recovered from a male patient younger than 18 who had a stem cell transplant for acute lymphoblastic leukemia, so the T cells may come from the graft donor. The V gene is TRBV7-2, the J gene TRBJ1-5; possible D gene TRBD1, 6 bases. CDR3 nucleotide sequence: TGTGCCAGCAGCTCGACGGGGGCTAGAAATCAGCCCCAGCATTTT. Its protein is CASSSTGARNQPQHF.